These T cell receptor beta chains were read from a single sample in a study of blood T cells in healthy people across ages. MiXCR, applied by TCRdb to the 5' RACE reads, yields one record per CDR3 protein. The sample includes some 940,000 distinct CDR3 sequences, roughly 28% of them seen just once. The data were also submitted as part of a second study, on T cells of mothers and their children.

The source material was blood. Receptors originate from a woman aged 40-49 years in good health. The CDR3 runs from the conserved cysteine through the conserved F or W. The D gene is left open where the match is weak. Some rows have no size entry. The others give once, few or many, or a class for an expanded clone.

V	D	size	J	DNA	CDR3
TRBV7-2	.	.	TRBJ1-2	TGTGCCAGCAGCTTAGAAATTGGAGCGGGCTATGGCTACACCTTC	CASSLEIGAGYGYTF
TRBV9	.	.	TRBJ2-3	TGTGCCAGCAGCGTGGCTCCGAGGGAAGATACGCAGTATTTT	CASSVAPREDTQYF
TRBV4-3	.	.	TRBJ2-3	TGCGCCAGCAGCCAAGGCGGTGGGGTTTCAGATACGCAGTATTTT	CASSQGGGVSDTQYF
TRBV20-1	.	.	TRBJ2-2	TGCAGTGCTTGGGGCCCCTCTAACACCGGGGAGCTGTTTTTT	CSAWGPSNTGELFF
TRBV11-2	.	few	TRBJ2-7	TGTGCCAGCAGCTCCTGGTTGTCCTACAATGAGCAGTACTTC	CASSSWLSYNEQYF
TRBV20-1	.	many	TRBJ2-1	TGCAGTGCTTACACAGGACTCTCCTACAATGAGCAGTTCTTC	CSAYTGLSYNEQFF
TRBV11-2	.	.	TRBJ1-1	TGTGCCAGCAGCTTTTTCGGGGGCGTAGCTAACACTGAAGCTTTCTTT	CASSFFGGVANTEAFF
TRBV7-9	.	.	TRBJ1-2	TGTGCCAGCAGCTTCGGTTTAGGGACATGCTATGGCTACACCTTC	CASSFGLGTCYGYTF
TRBV28	.	few	TRBJ1-2	TGTGCCAGCAGTTTAATGGGCCGCACCTATGGCTACACCTTC	CASSLMGRTYGYTF
TRBV7-2	TRBD1	many	TRBJ2-7	TGTGCCAGCAGCCCACGGTCGGACAGGTACGAGCAGTACTTC	CASSPRSDRYEQYF
TRBV5-1	TRBD2	.	TRBJ2-7	TGCGCCAGCACCTCGGCCAGCGGGACCTACAAGCAGTACTTC	CASTSASGTYKQYF
TRBV11-2	TRBD1	.	TRBJ1-6	TGTGCCAGCAGCGTACAGGGGGTCTTTTCACCCCTCCACTTT	CASSVQGVFSPLHF
TRBV28	.	once	TRBJ1-2	TGTGCCAGCAGGGTCCGGGGGGGCTACACCTTC	CASRVRGGYTF
TRBV12-3/TRBV12-4	.	many	TRBJ1-2	TGTGCCAGCACCCCCGGGGGGTATGGCTACACCTTC	CASTPGGYGYTF
TRBV5-1	.	.	TRBJ2-3	TGCGCCAGCAGCGTACTAGCAGCCCCCACAGATACGCAGTATTTT	CASSVLAAPTDTQYF
TRBV5-1	.	.	TRBJ2-1	TGCGCCAGCAGCCCTTTCGACCCCTACAATGAGCAGTTCTTC	CASSPFDPYNEQFF
TRBV12-3/TRBV12-4	.	many	TRBJ2-7	TGTGCCAGCAGTTTAGGAGACAACTCCTACGAGCAGTACTTC	CASSLGDNSYEQYF
TRBV4-1	.	.	TRBJ1-1	TGCGCCAGCAGCTTGGGAAGAGAAAGGACGGGTACTGAAGCTTTCTTT	CASSLGRERTGTEAFF
TRBV4-1	TRBD2	few	TRBJ2-5	TGCGCCAGCAGCCAAGCTAGCGGGGGGGCCGCAGAGACCCAGTACTTC	CASSQASGGAAETQYF
TRBV3-1	TRBD1	.	TRBJ2-5	TGTGCCAGCCGTCTAACCTCAGGGGGAGAGACCCAGTACTTC	CASRLTSGGETQYF
TRBV20-1	TRBD2	many	TRBJ2-3	TGCAGGGCGCTTCGGGGGGGTAGCACAGATACGCAGTATTTT	CRALRGGSTDTQYF
TRBV3-1	.	many	TRBJ2-5	TGTGCCAGCAGCCAAGTGAAAGGGACCCAGTACTTC	CASSQVKGTQYF
TRBV19	.	.	TRBJ2-1	TGTGCCAGTAGTATAGATCAGCAGGGGTTCTACGATGAGCAGTTCTTC	CASSIDQQGFYDEQFF
TRBV19	.	few	TRBJ2-4	TGTGCCAGTAGTATGGGGACACAGCTAGCCAAAAACATTCAGTACTTC	CASSMGTQLAKNIQYF
TRBV4-1	.	.	TRBJ2-7	TGCGCCAGCAGCTCCCTGAACAGTCCCTACGAGCAGTACTTC	CASSSLNSPYEQYF
TRBV30	TRBD2	.	TRBJ2-1	TGTGCCTGGAGACCACTAGCGGGGGCATCCTACAATGAGCAGTTCTTC	CAWRPLAGASYNEQFF
TRBV7-2	.	many	TRBJ2-1	TGTGCCAGCAGCTTAGGTAGCCTAGCTGGGAATGAGCAGTTCTTC	CASSLGSLAGNEQFF
TRBV29-1	.	.	TRBJ1-5	TGCAGCGTCCAAGTGGACAGCAATCAGCCCCAGCATTTT	CSVQVDSNQPQHF
TRBV20-1	.	many	TRBJ2-7	TGCAGTGCTAGGGGGGGACACCCCATGTTCTCCTACGAGCAGTACTTC	CSARGGHPMFSYEQYF
TRBV2	.	.	TRBJ1-2	TGTGCCAGCACATCTCTACCGGACTATGGCTACACCTTC	CASTSLPDYGYTF
TRBV3-1	TRBD1	few	TRBJ2-3	TGTGCCAGCAGTCCAGGGGGCGAAGATACGCAGTATTTT	CASSPGGEDTQYF
TRBV7-2	.	many	TRBJ2-7	TGTGCCAGCAGCTTCGGACGGAGCTCCTACGAGCAGTACTTC	CASSFGRSSYEQYF
TRBV28	TRBD1	.	TRBJ1-1	TGTACCAGCAGTAGGGACAGCGAAACAGCTTTCTTT	CTSSRDSETAFF